The 20 T cell receptor beta chains reported below all come from one sample, sequenced in a study of blood T cell repertoires in COVID-19. Profiling relied on immunoSEQ multiplex PCR, and the TCRdb table lists in-frame clones only, not all of them. The data show 200,000 to 250,000 clones, approximately 85% seen once. The sequenced sample consisted of peripheral blood. The receptor source for this set is a man aged 50 to 59 who had recovered from COVID-19.

This clone was found a few times. The chain couples TRBV28 to TRBJ2-7, with D perhaps matching TRBD2 (6 bases). Per the germline V gene, CDR1 is MDHEN and CDR2 is SYDVKM. Between the trimmed V and J ends, which lost 5 bases and 3 bases, there was a span of 11 bases. The CDR3 sequence is 13 residues long. CDR3 sequence: CASSLGTHYEQYF. CDR3 coding DNA: TGTGCCAGCAGTCTTGGGACTCACTACGAGCAGTACTTC.

The rearrangement joins TRBV12-3 or TRBV12-4 to TRBJ1-2; a possible D gene is TRBD1 (5 bases). This CDR3 contains 13 residues. The V gene lost 2 bases and the J gene lost 2 bases, with 6 bases spanning the gap. As DNA, the CDR3 is TGTGCCAGCAGTTTAAGGGGAAACTATGGCTACACCTTC. This translates into CASSLRGNYGYTF.

This chain uses TRBV5-1 with TRBJ1-2; D is perhaps TRBD1 (6 bases). The germline gives CDR1 SGHRS, CDR2 YFSETQ. The V end lost 4 bases, the J end lost 4 bases, and 20 bases lay between the germline ends. The CDR3 has 16 amino acids. In DNA, the CDR3 is TGCGCCAGCAGCCGCTATCCAGGGGCGCAGATCTATGGCTACACCTTC. Amino acids: CASSRYPGAQIYGYTF.

In its sample, this clone was seen once. The chain is built from TRBV30 and TRBJ1-1; D unresolved. This CDR3 has 11 residues. V lost 5 bases and J lost 7, with 11 bases in between. The germline V gene encodes CDR1 GTSNPN and CDR2 SVGIG (reference sequence). CDR3 protein: CAWEEGLEAFF. The CDR3 DNA is TGTGCCTGGGAGGAGGGTCTTGAAGCTTTCTTT.

DNA for the CDR3: TGTGCCAGCAGCCCATTACAGGGTTCAGAGACCCAGTACTTC. It codes for CASSPLQGSETQYF. The rearrangement links TRBV7-2 to TRBJ2-5; TRBD1 might be the D (6 bases). The germline V gene encodes CDR1 SGHTA and CDR2 FQGNSA. Trimming stripped 5 bases from V and 4 bases from J, with 14 bases between. The CDR3 consists of 14 residues.

The chain recombines TRBV7-2 with TRBJ1-4; D remains ambiguous. Germline lookup yields CDR1 SGHTA and CDR2 FQGNSA. Between the trimmed V and J ends, which lost 5 bases and 5 bases, there was a span of 9 bases. The CDR3 is 13 residues long. The CDR3 DNA reads TGTGCCAGCAGCCCCCGGCGGAATGAAAAACTGTTTTTT. Encoded protein: CASSPRRNEKLFF.

This clone turned up a few times. The chain uses TRBV27 and TRBJ2-3; the match to TRBD2 covers 10 bases. The CDR3 covers 15 residues. Germline CDR1 MNHEY, CDR2 SMNVEV (reference sequence). The trim removed 6 bases at V and 5 bases at J, leaving 8 bases unmatched. The CDR3 spells CASRVPGLARDTQYF. In nucleotides, the CDR3 is TGTGCCAGCAGGGTCCCGGGACTAGCGCGAGATACGCAGTATTTT.

The V and J genes are TRBV3-1 (or the pseudogene TRBV3-2) and TRBJ1-1; TRBD1 matches at 7 bases. Looked up from germline, CDR1 is LGHDT and CDR2 is YNNKEL (reference sequence). The CDR3 has 14 amino acids. V was clipped by 1 base and J by 7 bases; unmatched bases: 6. CDR3 residues: CASSQGSGGGEAFF. CDR3 nucleotide sequence: TGTGCCAGCAGCCAAGGTTCAGGGGGTGGTGAAGCTTTCTTT.

This clone was seen once. The chain recombines TRBV28 with TRBJ2-3, with D maybe TRBD2 (7 bases). Trimming left V 5 bases short and J 2 bases short, with 14 bases between. Germline CDR1 and CDR2: MDHEN and SYDVKM. CDR3 size: 15 residues. The CDR3 nucleotides read TGTGCCAGCAGTCCCTTCGGGGGGCTCACAGATACGCAGTATTTT. It yields the protein CASSPFGGLTDTQYF.

This chain links TRBV7-7 with TRBJ2-7; possibly TRBD2 for D (5 bases). Germline values: CDR1 SSHAT, CDR2 FNYEAQ (reference sequence). V gave up 5 bases and J gave up 0 bases, with 11 bases separating them. The CDR3 contains 14 residues. DNA for the CDR3: TGTGCCAGCAGCCCAAGCGGAAGCTCCTACGAGCAGTACTTC. Residues: CASSPSGSSYEQYF.

In DNA form, the CDR3 reads TGTGCCAGCAGCCCGGGATACTCCTACGAGCAGTACTTC. Residues: CASSPGYSYEQYF. V usage is TRBV5-5 and J usage is TRBJ2-7; possible D gene TRBD2, 5 bases. CDR1 is SGHKS, CDR2 YYEKEE, per germline (reference sequence). V dropped 4 bases and J dropped 0 bases, with 8 bases sitting between them. This CDR3 has 13 amino acids.

The J gene is TRBJ2-7, the V gene TRBV5-5, with 7 positions matching TRBD2. The CDR3 loop spans 14 amino acids. The ends lost 1 base at V and 1 base at J; junction bases unmatched: 2. CDR1 and CDR2 from the germline V gene are SGHKS and YYEKEE (reference sequence). CDR3 in DNA: TGTGCCAGCAGCTTGTTGCGGGGGTCCTACGAGCAGTACTTC. As protein: CASSLLRGSYEQYF.

The V call is TRBV19, the J call TRBJ2-2; 9 bases map to TRBD2. This CDR3 is 16 amino acids long. The J segment lost 3 bases and the V segment lost 1 base, leaving 3 bases of the junction unmatched. Germline-derived CDR1 and CDR2 are LNHDA and SQIVND (reference sequence). As DNA, the CDR3 is TGTGCCAGTAGTATAGTAGCGGGAGTACACACCGGGGAGCTGTTTTTT. Its protein product is CASSIVAGVHTGELFF.

This chain uses TRBV7-2 with TRBJ1-4; 10 bases agree with TRBD1. The CDR3 is made up of 15 amino acids. J lost 8 bases, V lost 1 base, and 4 bases had no gene match. Germline V gene sequence: CDR1 SGHTA, CDR2 FQGNSA. The CDR3: CASSLVGTGEEKLFF. The CDR3 DNA reads as TGTGCCAGCAGCTTAGTTGGGACAGGGGAAGAAAAACTGTTTTTT.

V gene TRBV27 combines with J gene TRBJ2-7; D is unresolved. Trimming removed 8 bases from V and 5 bases from J, with 16 bases in between. Germline V gene sequence: CDR1 MNHEY, CDR2 SMNVEV (reference sequence). The CDR3 sequence is 13 residues long. The CDR3 is CASGSYPLNEQYF. CDR3 DNA sequence: TGTGCCAGCGGTAGCTATCCACTCAACGAGCAGTACTTC.

The rearrangement joins TRBV29-1 to TRBJ1-3; maybe TRBD1 (6 bases). CDR1 and CDR2 from the germline V gene are SQVTM and ANQGSEA. The CDR3 consists of 13 residues. Trimming removed 5 bases at V and 7 bases at J, with 15 bases between. The CDR3 region has the DNA TGCAGCGTTCTGGAACAGGGAAGGAACACCATATATTTT. Protein product: CSVLEQGRNTIYF.

V and J are TRBV6-5 and TRBJ2-3; TRBD2 might be the D (6 bases). Between the trimmed V and J ends, which lost 5 bases and 8 bases, there was a span of 11 bases. Germline lookup yields CDR1 MNHEY and CDR2 SVGAGI. The CDR3 length is 12 residues. CDR3 bases: TGTGCCAGCAGTAATCGGGGAGGTACGCAGTATTTT. It codes for CASSNRGGTQYF.

Only one count was recorded for this clone. The rearrangement joins TRBV18 to TRBJ1-4; no clear D gene. This CDR3 spans 16 amino acids. V lost 3 bases, J lost 0 bases, and 11 bases lay in between. CDR1 and CDR2 (germline): KGHSH, LQKENI. This CDR3 is CASSPTHAATNEKLFF. The CDR3 DNA reads TGTGCCAGCTCACCGACCCATGCGGCAACTAATGAAAAACTGTTTTTT.

The chain carries TRBV6-5 and TRBJ1-2; 7 bases line up with TRBD1. V lost 8 bases and J lost 8; bases outside the gene matches: 2. The CDR3 consists of 10 residues. Germline V gene lookup returns CDR1 MNHEY and CDR2 SVGAGI. For the CDR3, the DNA is TGTGCCAGCTCCAGGGGGGGCTACACCTTC. Its translation is CASSRGGYTF.

The J gene is TRBJ2-3, the V gene TRBV29-1; D perhaps matches TRBD2 (6 bases). The CDR3 length is 18 residues. Per germline, CDR1 SQVTM and CDR2 ANQGSEA. Trimming left V 1 base short and J 4 bases short, with 24 bases between. The CDR3 region has the DNA TGCAGCGTTGAAGGCAGGGCTGGGCCGGGAGTCGTCCCAGATACGCAGTATTTT. The encoded protein is CSVEGRAGPGVVPDTQYF.